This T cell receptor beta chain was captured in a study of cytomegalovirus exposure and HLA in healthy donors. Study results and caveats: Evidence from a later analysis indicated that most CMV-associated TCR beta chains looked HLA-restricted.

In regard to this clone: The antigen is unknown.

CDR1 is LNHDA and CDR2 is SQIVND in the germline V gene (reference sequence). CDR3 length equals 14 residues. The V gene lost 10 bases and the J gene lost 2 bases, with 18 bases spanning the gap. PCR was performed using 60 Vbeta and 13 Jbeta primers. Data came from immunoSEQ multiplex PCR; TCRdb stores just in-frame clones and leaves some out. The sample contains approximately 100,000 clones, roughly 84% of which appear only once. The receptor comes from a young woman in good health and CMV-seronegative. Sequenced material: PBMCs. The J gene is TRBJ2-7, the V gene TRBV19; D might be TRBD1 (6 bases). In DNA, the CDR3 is TGTGCCATTAATTTGACAGGACGTACCTACGAGCAGTACTTC. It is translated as CAINLTGRTYEQYF.